The present entry profiles one TCR beta chain with its context. Its antigen is still unknown. The data were obtained in a study of cytomegalovirus exposure and HLA in healthy donors. General observations from the study: Data from an earlier analysis indicated that most TCR beta V segments were productive either about 87% or about 30% of the time.

The PCR had 60 Vbeta and 13 Jbeta primers. Using immunoSEQ multiplex PCR, the repertoire was profiled, and TCRdb retains in-frame clones only, with some absent. The repertoire holds around 180,000 clones, with around 85% as singletons. Unmatched junction bases numbered 5, after V lost 0 bases and J lost 9 bases. The CDR3 is 15 amino acids. Germline lookup yields CDR1 SGHRS and CDR2 YFSETQ. The sample comprised PBMCs. The chain employs TRBV5-1 and TRBJ1-6; 8 bases match TRBD1. This sequence originates from a boy between 2 and 15 years old in good health and CMV-seronegative. As DNA, the CDR3 is TGCGCCAGCAGCTTGGAAGCCAGGGGGCCTTCACCCCTCCACTTT. Translating gives CASSLEARGPSPLHF.